Listed here are 10 T cell receptor beta chains from one sample, sequenced in a study of T cell changes during pregnancy in multiple sclerosis. Assay used: immunoSEQ multiplex PCR; TCRdb lists only in-frame clones, some missing. Of 70,000 to 80,000 clones in the sample, roughly 92% were seen once. Sequenced material: peripheral blood, taken after pregnancy. These receptor sequences come from a female donor in good health, enrolled as a control in a pregnancy study.

The rearrangement uses TRBV7-9 and TRBJ2-3, with 9 bases matching TRBD2. The CDR3 has 14 amino acids. Germline CDR1 reads SEHNR; CDR2 reads FQNEAQ (reference sequence). The J segment lost 6 bases and the V segment lost 1 base, leaving 2 bases of the junction unmatched. CDR3: CASSLDLAGDTQYF. CDR3 in DNA: TGTGCCAGCAGCTTAGATCTAGCGGGGGATACGCAGTATTTT.

This clone was seen once. The rearrangement joins TRBV6-5 to TRBJ2-7, with D perhaps TRBD2 (6 bases). The ends were cut back, 7 bases at V and 0 bases at J, with 13 bases in the middle. Germline V gene lookup returns CDR1 MNHEY and CDR2 SVGAGI. The CDR3 extends over 14 amino acids. CDR3 loop: CASTPGGFSYEQYF. CDR3 coding DNA: TGTGCCAGCACCCCTGGGGGGTTCTCCTACGAGCAGTACTTC.

This clone was counted once. V is TRBV28 and J is TRBJ2-1; D remains unclear. Trimming took 6 bases from V and 6 from J, leaving 6 bases between them. Per the germline V gene, CDR1 is MDHEN and CDR2 is SYDVKM. The CDR3 runs 11 residues. CDR3 residues: CASSYINEQFF. The CDR3 DNA is TGTGCCAGCAGCTATATCAATGAGCAGTTCTTC.

The count of this clone is one. The chain carries TRBV5-1 and TRBJ2-7, with 7 bases identical to TRBD2. Germline CDR1 SGHRS, CDR2 YFSETQ. CDR3 length: 13 residues. With 5 bases clipped from V and 0 bases from J, the junction kept 2 bases outside the gene matches. Here the CDR3 reads CASSSGSSYEQYF. CDR3 coding DNA: TGCGCCAGCAGTAGCGGGTCCTCCTACGAGCAGTACTTC.

The chain couples TRBV30 to TRBJ2-3, with 8 bases identical to TRBD2. The germline gives CDR1 GTSNPN, CDR2 SVGIG (reference sequence). V shed 4 bases, J shed 2 bases, and the junction held 5 bases outside the gene matches. The CDR3 contains 14 residues. CDR3 in DNA: TGTGCCTGGATGCGCGGGAGGTTCACAGATACGCAGTATTTT. Translation gives CAWMRGRFTDTQYF.

This rearrangement joins TRBV7-9 to TRBJ1-2; D call uncertain. The germline CDR1 and CDR2 sequences are SEHNR and FQNEAQ (reference sequence). V lost 2 bases, J lost 6 bases, and 16 bases lay in between. The CDR3 spans 15 residues. Written as DNA, the CDR3 is TGTGCCAGCAGCTTACTTAGTCCGACTCGGGATGGCTACACCTTC. This gives the protein CASSLLSPTRDGYTF.

The rearrangement uses TRBV15 and TRBJ1-5; 10 nucleotides match TRBD1. Trimming cost V 3 bases and J 6 bases; bases outside gene matches: 2. This CDR3 spans 14 amino acids. Germline V gene data show CDR1 as LNHNV and CDR2 as YYDKDF (reference sequence). Written as DNA, the CDR3 is TGTGCCACCAGCAGGACAGGGGGCCTTCAGCCCCAGCATTTT. It codes for CATSRTGGLQPQHF.

CDR3 amino acids: CASSVPGLAGERDEQFF. DNA for the CDR3: TGTGCCAGCAGTGTTCCGGGACTAGCGGGAGAAAGGGATGAGCAGTTCTTC. This sequence joins TRBV6-1 and TRBJ2-1; 14 bases line up with TRBD2. The length of the CDR3 is 17 residues. CDR1 and CDR2 (germline): MNHNS, SASEGT. Trimming at V came to 4 bases and at J to 8 bases, leaving 10 bases not matched to a gene.

The chain combines TRBV30 with TRBJ2-7, with a possible D match to TRBD2 (6 bases). CDR1 and CDR2 from the germline V gene are GTSNPN and SVGIG (reference sequence). V gave up 2 bases and J gave up 5 bases, with 10 bases separating them. The CDR3 is 12 amino acids. The CDR3 is CAWSRGTDEQYF. The CDR3 DNA reads as TGTGCCTGGAGTCGGGGGACGGACGAGCAGTACTTC.

This chain uses TRBV4-1 with TRBJ1-4; D is unclear. CDR1 MGHRA and CDR2 YSYEKL come from the germline V gene. CDR3 size: 18 residues. V was shortened by 0 bases and J by 0 bases, with 14 bases between the two germline ends. CDR3 loop: CASSQDQLYLATNEKLFF. CDR3 coding DNA: TGCGCCAGCAGCCAAGATCAGTTATACCTCGCAACTAATGAAAAACTGTTTTTT.